Following are 14 T cell receptor beta chains from one sample sequenced in a study of technical replicates of blood from several donors. The data were produced by immunoSEQ multiplex PCR, yet TCRdb's version contains in-frame clones alone and is incomplete. The sample yields approximately 31,000 clones, around 90% seen once. The sample was PBMCs. The receptors were gathered from a human donor in good health. Some clones in this sample may be carry-over from other donors' samples.

This rearrangement joins TRBV2 to TRBJ2-1; tentative D call: TRBD2 (6 bases). Trimming pared 7 bases from V and 7 bases from J, leaving 11 bases between. The CDR3 is 12 residues long. Per the germline V gene, CDR1 is SNHLY and CDR2 is FYNNEI. The DNA for the CDR3 is TGTGCCAGCATATGGGAGGCGAATGAGCAGTTCTTC. Its translation is CASIWEANEQFF.

There are a few counts of this clone. J is TRBJ1-5 and V is TRBV7-9; D perhaps matches TRBD1 (6 bases). Trimming cost V 5 bases and J 11 bases, with 19 bases left between them. Per the germline V gene, CDR1 is SEHNR and CDR2 is FQNEAQ (reference sequence). The CDR3 is made up of 14 amino acids. For the CDR3, the DNA is TGTGCCAGCAGCCTCTACAGGGAGGGGGAAACCCAGCATTTT. It specifies CASSLYREGETQHF.

The chain joins TRBV11-2 to TRBJ1-2; D is undetermined. From germline, CDR1 is SGHAT and CDR2 FQNNGV. This CDR3 contains 14 residues. V gave up 3 bases and J gave up 1 base, with 9 bases separating them. The CDR3 here is CASSFGGFNYGYTF. CDR3 sequence (DNA): TGTGCCAGCAGCTTCGGCGGATTTAACTATGGCTACACCTTC.

The genes are TRBV7-8 and TRBJ1-5; 12 bases are shared with TRBD1. There are 16 residues in the CDR3. V dropped 5 bases and J dropped 4; count of bases not matched to a gene: 6. From germline, CDR1 is SGHVS and CDR2 FQNEAQ. The CDR3 DNA is TGTGCCAGCAGCCCCGGGACAGGGGGCAATAATCAGCCCCAGCATTTT. Protein: CASSPGTGGNNQPQHF.

Here the CDR3 reads CASSTTDRVNSPLHF. CDR3 nucleotides: TGTGCCAGCAGTACGACGGACAGGGTTAATTCACCCCTCCACTTT. The chain recombines TRBV2 with TRBJ1-6; 8 nucleotides line up with TRBD1. The J segment lost 6 bases and the V segment lost 5 bases, leaving 6 bases of the junction unmatched. The CDR3 runs 15 residues. Germline V lookup: CDR1 SNHLY, CDR2 FYNNEI.

The gene calls are TRBV11-2 and TRBJ2-7, with TRBD2 matching 14 bases. CDR3 size: 15 residues. V shed 5 bases, J shed 6 bases, and the junction held 6 bases outside the gene matches. Germline-derived CDR1 and CDR2 are SGHAT and FQNNGV. CDR3 coding DNA: TGTGCCAGCAGCGGGACTAGCGGGAGCTCGGGCGAGCAGTACTTC. It specifies CASSGTSGSSGEQYF.

The V and J genes are TRBV7-3 and TRBJ1-2; D not resolved. The ends were cut back, 4 bases at V and 1 base at J, with 7 bases in the middle. Germline V gene sequence: CDR1 SGHTA, CDR2 FQGTGA. The CDR3 runs 13 residues. CDR3 coding DNA: TGTGCCAGCAGCTCCGGACTTAACTATGGCTACACCTTC. Its translation is CASSSGLNYGYTF.

The rearrangement joins TRBV29-1 to TRBJ1-1; D is undetermined. The CDR3 is 12 amino acids. V lost 5 bases to trimming and J lost 5 bases, with 12 bases between them. Germline V gene data show CDR1 as SQVTM and CDR2 as ANQGSEA. CDR3 bases: TGCAGCGTTCGCGGAGGGAGTACTGAAGCTTTCTTT. It encodes CSVRGGSTEAFF.

The V and J genes are TRBV5-1 and TRBJ1-1; the D is unclear. CDR3 size: 13 residues. From germline, CDR1 is SGHRS and CDR2 YFSETQ. The V gene lost 3 bases and the J gene lost 0 bases, with 6 bases spanning the gap. The chain's CDR3 is CASSSSMNTEAFF. For the CDR3, the DNA is TGCGCCAGCAGCTCGAGTATGAACACTGAAGCTTTCTTT.

V and J are TRBV29-1 and TRBJ2-5; 7 nucleotides agree with TRBD2. J gave up 7 bases and V 3 bases, and 11 bases lay outside the gene matches. This CDR3 has 14 residues. Germline V gives CDR1 SQVTM, CDR2 ANQGSEA. CDR3 in amino acids: CSVDGQGGGGTQYF. Here the CDR3 DNA reads TGCAGCGTTGACGGGCAGGGAGGCGGGGGGACCCAGTACTTC.

V and J are TRBV5-6 and TRBJ2-5; 12 bases fit TRBD2. Germline assignment: CDR1 SGHDT and CDR2 YYEEEE. The CDR3 runs to 17 residues. The junction had 7 bases not matched to a gene; V was cut back by 2 bases and J by 2 bases. The CDR3 DNA is TGTGCCAGCAGCTTTCCTAGCGGGAGGGCCTGGCAAGAGACCCAGTACTTC. Residues: CASSFPSGRAWQETQYF.

The genes are TRBV27 and TRBJ2-7, with TRBD1 as a possible D gene (6 bases). CDR3 length: 14 amino acids. Trimming left V 0 bases short and J 3 bases short, with 9 bases between. Germline V gives CDR1 MNHEY, CDR2 SMNVEV (reference sequence). This CDR3 reads CASSLSGTNYEQYF. The CDR3 DNA sequence: TGTGCCAGCAGTTTATCGGGGACAAACTACGAGCAGTACTTC.

This rearrangement joins TRBV29-1 to TRBJ1-1; no firm D call. The V gene lost 3 bases and the J gene lost 1 base, with 6 bases spanning the gap. In germline, CDR1 is SQVTM, CDR2 ANQGSEA. This CDR3 spans 12 amino acids. CDR3 coding DNA: TGCAGCGTTGATCCAGGGAACACTGAAGCTTTCTTT. Its translation: CSVDPGNTEAFF.

V gene TRBV4-2 combines with J gene TRBJ2-3, with D hard to call. Trimming took off 6 bases at V and 7 bases at J, with 14 bases between the two ends. The CDR3 has 13 amino acids. Germline V lookup: CDR1 LGHNA, CDR2 YNFKEQ. The CDR3 spells CASSSQDENTQYF. The CDR3 nucleotides are TGTGCCAGCAGTTCCCAGGATGAAAATACGCAGTATTTT.